Presented here are 27 T cell receptor beta chains from one specimen sequenced in a study of regulatory and conventional T cells in RAG deficiency. The assay was immunoSEQ multiplex PCR, and TCRdb's table has in-frame clones only and misses some. The data show 9,500 to 15,000 clones, less than 95% seen once. Genomic DNA came from blood regulatory T cells gated CD4+ CD25-high CD127-low. The sample also formed part of further work on regulatory T cells. As that report states: Amplification used 52 TRBV primers and 13 TRBJ primers.

The sequencing sample was made of CD127- CD25+ CD4+ Tregs sorted from blood. These TCRs come from a human donor in good health.

The chain has TRBV19 and TRBJ1-5, with 7 bases identical to TRBD1. CDR1 and CDR2 (germline): LNHDA, SQIVND (reference sequence). The V gene end was trimmed by 7 bases and the J gene end by 3 bases; junction bases not matched to a gene: 6. The CDR3 extends over 14 amino acids. As DNA, the CDR3 is TGTGCCAGTACCTCAACAGGGGTCAATCAGCCCCAGCATTTT. As protein: CASTSTGVNQPQHF.

V is TRBV7-3 and J is TRBJ2-3; TRBD1 matches 7 bases. CDR1 is SGHTA and CDR2 is FQGTGA in the germline V gene. After removal of 4 bases from V and 13 bases from J, the junction contained 11 bases not matched to a gene. There are 13 residues in the CDR3. CDR3 amino acids: CASSSSPEGGKYF. The CDR3 DNA reads TGTGCCAGCAGCTCAAGCCCCGAAGGGGGCAAGTATTTT.

The rearrangement uses TRBV28 and TRBJ1-5; unclear D gene. Trimming took 2 bases from V and 5 from J, leaving 13 bases between them. Germline CDR1 MDHEN, CDR2 SYDVKM. The CDR3 covers 15 residues. The CDR3 is CASSLAARPDQPQHF. The CDR3 bases are TGTGCCAGCAGTTTAGCTGCCAGGCCTGATCAGCCCCAGCATTTT.

The rearrangement joins TRBV5-1 to TRBJ1-1, with 9 bases fitting TRBD1. The CDR3 spans 14 residues. V dropped 2 bases and J dropped 3; count of bases not matched to a gene: 2. Germline CDR1 and CDR2: SGHRS and YFSETQ. The CDR3 sequence is CASSFRTGDTEAFF. The CDR3 DNA is TGCGCCAGCAGCTTTAGGACAGGGGACACTGAAGCTTTCTTT. Variable domain in full (rest from reference TRBV5-1 and TRBJ1-1): KAGVTQTPRYLIKTRGQQVTLSCSPISGHRSVSWYQQTPGQGLQFLFEYFSETQRNKGNFPGRFSGRQFSNSRSEMNVSTLELGDSALYLCASSFRTGDTEAFFGQGTRLTVV.

This clone was found once. The CDR3 DNA reads as TGTGCCAGCAGTTTTTGGGCTTCAGGTTCAGGCTACACCTTC. Translating gives CASSFWASGSGYTF. The V call is TRBV27, the J call TRBJ1-2; D is ambiguous. This CDR3 has 14 residues. Germline CDR1 MNHEY, CDR2 SMNVEV (reference sequence). The V and J ends lost 3 bases and 8 bases respectively, with 16 bases between them.

CDR3 nucleotides: TGTGCCAGTAGTATATGGCCGAACACCGGGGAGCTGTTTTTT. It yields the protein CASSIWPNTGELFF. This chain joins TRBV19 and TRBJ2-2; D gene uncertain. CDR1 is LNHDA, CDR2 SQIVND, per germline (reference sequence). The CDR3 spans 14 residues. V was cut by 2 bases and J by 0 bases, with 4 bases left in between.

The rearrangement uses TRBV6-1 and TRBJ2-6; TRBD1 matches 7 bases. The CDR3 spans 13 residues. CDR1 and CDR2 (germline): MNHNS, SASEGT. The V and J ends lost 6 bases and 8 bases, in that order; junction bases with no gene match: 4. CDR3 protein: CASSDRASNVLTF. In DNA, the CDR3 is TGTGCCAGCAGCGACAGGGCGTCCAACGTCCTGACTTTC.

The genes are TRBV5-1 and TRBJ2-7; TRBD1 matches at 7 bases. V lost 3 bases to trimming and J lost 3 bases; unmatched junction nucleotides: 15. In germline, CDR1 is SGHRS, CDR2 YFSETQ. The CDR3 covers 17 residues. The CDR3 sequence is CASSYSSTGNLLYEQYF. Here the CDR3 DNA reads TGCGCCAGCAGCTACAGCTCGACAGGGAACCTTCTCTACGAGCAGTACTTC.

The V and J genes are TRBV30 and TRBJ1-2; 11 nucleotides align to TRBD1. The trim removed 2 bases at V and 7 bases at J, leaving 3 bases unmatched. Looked up from germline, CDR1 is GTSNPN and CDR2 is SVGIG (reference sequence). CDR3 size: 13 residues. CDR3 residues: CAWSLGTGGGYTF. DNA for the CDR3: TGTGCCTGGAGTCTCGGGACAGGGGGTGGCTACACCTTC.

The rearrangement uses TRBV4-1 and TRBJ1-2, with TRBD1 matching 8 bases. This CDR3 is built from 13 residues. Trimming cost V 6 bases and J 4 bases; bases outside gene matches: 4. CDR1 is MGHRA, CDR2 YSYEKL, per germline. CDR3 sequence reads: CASRRGQGYGYTF. The DNA for the CDR3 is TGCGCCAGCAGACGCGGACAGGGCTATGGCTACACCTTC.

This chain links TRBV5-4 with TRBJ1-2; possibly TRBD1 for D (6 bases). The CDR3 runs 12 residues. The V gene's germline CDR1 is SGHNT and CDR2 YYREEE (reference sequence). Trimming shortened V by 4 bases and J by 8 bases, and 12 bases separated the two germline ends. For the CDR3, the DNA is TGTGCCAGCAGCCATCAGGGGCCGGGCTACACCTTC. It is translated as CASSHQGPGYTF.

The V gene is TRBV9, the J gene TRBJ2-1, with a tentative D call TRBD1 (5 bases). Germline loops: CDR1 SGDLS, CDR2 YYNGEE. Deletions cut 4 bases from V and 1 base from J, with 9 bases between. This CDR3 region has 14 residues. The DNA of the CDR3 is TGTGCCAGCAGCCCAGGGTATTCCTACAATGAGCAGTTCTTC. Translated, it gives CASSPGYSYNEQFF.

The V call is TRBV6-1, the J call TRBJ2-7; D is possibly TRBD1 (6 bases). The CDR3 loop spans 14 amino acids. Germline assignment: CDR1 MNHNS and CDR2 SASEGT. V was clipped by 11 bases and J by 2 bases, with 19 bases between them. CDR3 protein: CAWGRGSPPYEQYF. CDR3 DNA sequence: TGTGCCTGGGGCAGGGGATCTCCCCCCTACGAGCAGTACTTC.

This sequence joins TRBV6-5 and TRBJ1-1; unclear D gene. The CDR3 consists of 14 residues. V lost 6 bases and J 7 bases, leaving 18 bases between the germline ends. CDR1 is MNHEY and CDR2 is SVGAGI in the germline V gene. CDR3: CASSLQRAANEAFF. The CDR3 DNA reads as TGTGCCAGCAGCCTCCAGAGGGCTGCGAATGAAGCTTTCTTT.

This chain links TRBV9 with TRBJ1-4, with TRBD1 identical over 7 bases. CDR1 is SGDLS, CDR2 YYNGEE, per germline. The CDR3 consists of 15 residues. V trimming: 3 bases; J trimming: 3 bases; junction bases outside the gene matches: 5. The CDR3 here is CASSGLDRANEKLFF. For the CDR3, the DNA is TGTGCCAGCAGCGGACTTGACAGGGCTAATGAAAAACTGTTTTTT.

This chain joins TRBV7-9 and TRBJ1-2, with 7 bases aligning to TRBD1. V shed 5 bases and J 4 bases; nucleotides not matched to a gene: 7. There are 14 residues in the CDR3. Germline V gene sequence: CDR1 SEHNR, CDR2 FQNEAQ (reference sequence). The chain's CDR3 is CASSPVTGSYGYTF. The CDR3 bases are TGTGCCAGCAGCCCGGTGACAGGGAGCTATGGCTACACCTTC.

This chain connects TRBV2 to TRBJ1-1, with D possibly being TRBD1 (6 bases). CDR1 and CDR2 (germline): SNHLY, FYNNEI. V was cut by 8 bases and J by 1 base, with 14 bases left in between. The CDR3 is made up of 14 amino acids. The CDR3 sequence is CASVQGSGNTEAFF. The CDR3, as DNA: TGTGCCAGCGTCCAGGGGTCGGGGAACACTGAAGCTTTCTTT.

This clone turned up a few times. The chain has TRBV2 and TRBJ1-4; D is undetermined. The CDR3 spans 14 residues. The germline V and J ends were trimmed by 7 bases and 6 bases, with 15 bases remaining between them. Germline assignment: CDR1 SNHLY and CDR2 FYNNEI. CDR3 sequence (DNA): TGTGCCAGCATTCAGGCGCCGGGATATGAAAAACTGTTTTTT. It specifies CASIQAPGYEKLFF.

The genes are TRBV27 and TRBJ1-2; D possibly corresponds to TRBD1 (5 bases). The ends were cut back, 3 bases at V and 8 bases at J, with 25 bases in the middle. Germline loops: CDR1 MNHEY, CDR2 SMNVEV (reference sequence). CDR3 size: 17 residues. In nucleotides, the CDR3 is TGTGCCAGCAGTTTCCATGGTTTAGTAGCAGGGTTTGGCGGCTACACCTTC. Translating it yields CASSFHGLVAGFGGYTF.

V is TRBV7-9 and J is TRBJ2-4, with a tentative D call TRBD1 (5 bases). Trimming removed 5 bases from V and 1 base from J, with 18 bases in between. Germline CDR1 is SEHNR and CDR2 is FQNEAQ (reference sequence). The CDR3 sequence is 17 residues long. The CDR3 loop reads CASSLGPGLRAKNIQYF. Written as DNA, the CDR3 is TGTGCCAGCAGCCTAGGTCCAGGGCTGAGGGCCAAAAACATTCAGTACTTC.

This rearrangement joins TRBV6-6 to TRBJ2-7; 7 nucleotides line up with TRBD1. The germline V gene encodes CDR1 MNHNY and CDR2 SVGAGI (reference sequence). The trim removed 6 bases at V and 3 bases at J, leaving 5 bases unmatched. The CDR3 runs to 13 residues. The CDR3, as DNA: TGTGCCAGCAGGACACAGGGGTTCTACGAGCAGTACTTC. Protein product: CASRTQGFYEQYF.

V gene TRBV11-2 combines with J gene TRBJ2-7; 8 positions match TRBD2. CDR3 length: 14 amino acids. Trimming took 3 bases from V and 7 from J; bases not matched to a gene: 8. Per the germline V gene, CDR1 is SGHAT and CDR2 is FQNNGV. CDR3 nucleotide sequence: TGTGCCAGCAGCTTTCGGGGGGGGTTGGAAGAGCAGTACTTC. Translation gives CASSFRGGLEEQYF.

The J gene is TRBJ2-3, the V gene TRBV6-6, with 11 bases that match TRBD2. V gave up 6 bases and J gave up 1 base; unmatched junction bases: 6. Germline values: CDR1 MNHNY, CDR2 SVGAGI (reference sequence). The CDR3 has 16 amino acids. The CDR3 DNA follows: TGTGCCAGCAGCACTAGACTAGCGGGGCGCACAGATACGCAGTATTTT. Translation gives CASSTRLAGRTDTQYF.

V and J are TRBV18 and TRBJ1-1; the D gene is possibly TRBD1 (6 bases). V was clipped by 8 bases and J by 0 bases, with 10 bases between them. Per germline, CDR1 KGHSH and CDR2 LQKENI. The CDR3 runs to 13 residues. The CDR3 bases are TGTGCCAGCCGAGGGGGAATGAACACTGAAGCTTTCTTT. It specifies CASRGGMNTEAFF.

The chain combines TRBV27 with TRBJ2-2, with 12 bases lining up with TRBD2. CDR1 and CDR2 from the germline V gene are MNHEY and SMNVEV (reference sequence). The CDR3 covers 17 residues. V dropped 5 bases and J dropped 2; count of bases not matched to a gene: 6. CDR3: CASSRLAGAFNTGELFF. The DNA for the CDR3 is TGTGCCAGCAGTCGACTAGCGGGGGCTTTCAACACCGGGGAGCTGTTTTTT.

This clone was found once. The chain combines TRBV9 with TRBJ2-1; tentatively, D is TRBD2 (6 bases). Per the germline V gene, CDR1 is SGDLS and CDR2 is YYNGEE. V lost 3 bases, J lost 0 bases, and 13 bases lay in between. The CDR3 contains 16 residues. The CDR3 loop reads CASSAPGLSSYNEQFF. CDR3 DNA: TGTGCCAGCAGCGCCCCGGGACTGAGCTCCTACAATGAGCAGTTCTTC.

The chain uses TRBV19 and TRBJ1-1; the match to TRBD1 covers 10 bases. CDR3 size: 15 residues. Trimming took 5 bases from V and 4 from J; bases not matched to a gene: 7. The germline gives CDR1 LNHDA, CDR2 SQIVND (reference sequence). The CDR3 is CASSRPRDRGTEAFF. Here the CDR3 DNA reads TGTGCCAGTAGTCGTCCCCGGGACAGGGGCACTGAAGCTTTCTTT.